The 16 T cell receptor beta chains presented below share a single source sample, sequenced in a study of cytomegalovirus exposure and HLA in healthy donors (dated by TCRdb to 2015 to 2018). Library prep was done by the immunoSEQ multiplex PCR assay. The multiplex PCR relied on a mix of 60 forward primers for TCR Vbeta segments and 13 reverse primers for TCR Jbeta segments. Sourced from immuneACCESS, this table was stored by TCRdb with only in-frame sequences that have V and J called. A share of the clones is absent; for the studies checked, an unresolved V gene accounts for under half, and the remainder has no known explanation. Per the sample table, the count is 60,000 to 70,000 clones. The leading ten clones occupy more than 15% of the sample. The sequenced material came from PBMCs. The receptors were gathered from a boy aged 5 to 17 in good health and CMV-seronegative.

The J gene is TRBJ2-1, the V gene TRBV7-2; TRBD2 might be the D (6 bases). CDR1 is SGHTA and CDR2 is FQGNSA in the germline V gene. Trimming pared 5 bases from V and 3 bases from J, leaving 11 bases between. CDR3 length: 14 residues. The CDR3 coding sequence is TGTGCCAGCAGCGCGCTGGGGGGCTACAATGAGCAGTTCTTC. It is translated as CASSALGGYNEQFF.

The V gene is TRBV2, the J gene TRBJ1-2; tentatively, D is TRBD1 (6 bases). Trimming stripped 7 bases from V and 8 bases from J, with 20 bases between. This CDR3 has 14 amino acids. Germline V gene sequence: CDR1 SNHLY, CDR2 FYNNEI. This CDR3 reads CASTFLEGGDGYTF. The CDR3, as DNA: TGTGCCAGCACGTTCCTGGAAGGGGGAGACGGCTACACCTTC. Combining the CDR3 with reference TRBV2 and TRBJ1-2 gives the whole variable domain EPEVTQTPSHQVTQMGQEVILRCVPISNHLYFYWYRQILGQKVEFLVSFYNNEISEKSEIFDDQFSVERPDGSNFTLKIRSTKLEDSAMYFCASTFLEGGDGYTFGSGTRLTVV.

The chain links TRBV5-8 to TRBJ2-7; 9 nucleotides line up with TRBD2. The length of the CDR3 is 15 residues. Looked up from germline, CDR1 is SGHTS and CDR2 is YDEGEE. The trim removed 4 bases at V and 3 bases at J, leaving 8 bases unmatched. Here the CDR3 DNA reads TGTGCCAGCAGCGATTCTAGCGGGACCCTCTACGAGCAGTACTTC. Translation gives CASSDSSGTLYEQYF.

The V gene is TRBV6-6, the J gene TRBJ1-2, with D possibly being TRBD1 (5 bases). Trimming took 2 bases from V and 1 from J, leaving 14 bases between them. This CDR3 spans 16 amino acids. The germline V gene encodes CDR1 MNHNY and CDR2 SVGAGI (reference sequence). This CDR3 reads CASSYDGRGGNYGYTF. CDR3 bases: TGTGCCAGCAGTTACGATGGGAGGGGAGGTAACTATGGCTACACCTTC.

This chain's CDR3 is CASSDTGIQRGYTF. The CDR3 region has the DNA TGTGCCAGTAGTGATACAGGGATCCAGAGAGGCTACACCTTC. The chain combines TRBV19 with TRBJ1-2, with a tentative D call TRBD1 (6 bases). CDR1 LNHDA and CDR2 SQIVND come from the germline V gene (reference sequence). Trimming pared 5 bases from V and 8 bases from J, leaving 18 bases between. The CDR3 runs to 14 residues.

The V and J genes are TRBV19 and TRBJ2-5, with 11 bases that match TRBD2. The V segment lost 9 bases and the J segment 5 bases; nucleotides outside the gene matches: 2. Per germline, CDR1 LNHDA and CDR2 SQIVND (reference sequence). The CDR3 runs 12 residues. The CDR3 loop is CARGLAVETQYF. CDR3 nucleotide sequence: TGTGCCAGGGGACTAGCGGTGGAGACCCAGTACTTC.

The chain recombines TRBV9 with TRBJ2-2, with D tentatively TRBD2 (6 bases). Trimming cost V 4 bases and J 4 bases, with 11 bases left between them. CDR3 length: 14 amino acids. Germline V gene sequence: CDR1 SGDLS, CDR2 YYNGEE. The CDR3 is CASSPSVGTGELFF. In DNA form, the CDR3 reads TGTGCCAGCAGCCCTAGCGTTGGCACCGGGGAGCTGTTTTTT.

CDR3 bases: TGTGCCAGCCTCAGAGGGCAAAATGAAAAACTGTTTTTT. Its translation is CASLRGQNEKLFF. V gene TRBV2 combines with J gene TRBJ1-4; no firm D call. The CDR3 totals 13 residues. The germline V gene has CDR1 SNHLY and CDR2 FYNNEI. V lost 8 bases and J 5 bases, leaving 12 bases between the germline ends.

This chain uses TRBV5-1 with TRBJ2-3; a possible D gene is TRBD2 (5 bases). V lost 0 bases, J lost 0 bases, and 8 bases lay in between. Germline values: CDR1 SGHRS, CDR2 YFSETQ. CDR3 length: 15 residues. CDR3 coding DNA: TGCGCCAGCAGCTTGGAGGGAGTTAGCACAGATACGCAGTATTTT. Amino acids: CASSLEGVSTDTQYF.

The chain carries TRBV18 and TRBJ1-2; the D is unclear. Deletions cut 3 bases from V and 5 bases from J, with 10 bases between. Germline CDR1 and CDR2: KGHSH and LQKENI. This CDR3 contains 13 residues. The CDR3 protein is CASSPGDGYGYTF. CDR3 DNA: TGTGCCAGCTCACCCGGCGACGGGTATGGCTACACCTTC.

This sequence joins TRBV10-3 and TRBJ2-5; 8 nucleotides align to TRBD2. The V gene's germline CDR1 is ENHRY and CDR2 SYGVKD. With V trimmed by 4 bases and J by 1 base, 5 bases remained unmatched. This CDR3 spans 15 amino acids. As DNA, the CDR3 is TGTGCCATCAGTGGGGAACTAGCGGTCCAAGAGACCCAGTACTTC. Translated: CAISGELAVQETQYF.

The rearrangement uses TRBV10-3 and TRBJ2-3, with D perhaps TRBD2 (6 bases). The CDR3 has 16 amino acids. Trimming cost V 3 bases and J 3 bases, with 16 bases left between them. Germline CDR1 ENHRY, CDR2 SYGVKD. CDR3 DNA sequence: TGTGCCATCAGTGATACCGGGACTTCTGCTACAGATACGCAGTATTTT. Translating it yields CAISDTGTSATDTQYF.

The DNA for the CDR3 is TGTGCCAGCAGCGGCCAGTTAACGGGAGGGGAGCAGTTCTTC. Translating gives CASSGQLTGGEQFF. This chain links TRBV9 with TRBJ2-1; 8 nucleotides align to TRBD2. V shed 3 bases and J 10 bases; nucleotides not matched to a gene: 9. Looked up from germline, CDR1 is SGDLS and CDR2 is YYNGEE. The CDR3 contains 14 residues. The whole variable domain, remainder taken from reference TRBV9 and TRBJ2-1, is DSGVTQTPKHLITATGQRVTLRCSPRSGDLSVYWYQQSLDQGLQFLIQYYNGEERAKGNILERFSAQQFPDLHSELNLSSLELGDSALYFCASSGQLTGGEQFFGPGTRLTVL.

CDR3 nucleotide sequence: TGTGCCAGCAGCTTAGAAACGGGGGTCGACACTGAAGCTTTCTTT. Translating gives CASSLETGVDTEAFF. The chain is built from TRBV7-2 and TRBJ1-1; possible D gene TRBD1, 5 bases. Trimming took off 1 base at V and 3 bases at J, with 12 bases between the two ends. The CDR3 extends over 15 amino acids. Germline CDR1 SGHTA, CDR2 FQGNSA.

The chain joins TRBV19 to TRBJ2-1; the D gene is possibly TRBD2 (6 bases). The V and J ends lost 3 bases and 0 bases respectively, with 9 bases between them. The CDR3 consists of 15 residues. Germline CDR1 reads LNHDA; CDR2 reads SQIVND (reference sequence). This chain's CDR3 is CASSIGGNSYNEQFF. In DNA, the CDR3 is TGTGCCAGTAGTATTGGGGGGAACTCCTACAATGAGCAGTTCTTC.

The chain joins TRBV30 to TRBJ2-1, with 10 positions matching TRBD2. V trimming: 0 bases; J trimming: 5 bases; junction bases outside the gene matches: 19. The CDR3 is 20 amino acids. Germline V gene sequence: CDR1 GTSNPN, CDR2 SVGIG (reference sequence). CDR3 sequence reads: CAWSVIASGGQGGGNNEQFF. In DNA form, the CDR3 reads TGTGCCTGGAGTGTAATTGCTAGCGGGGGTCAAGGAGGGGGAAACAATGAGCAGTTCTTC.